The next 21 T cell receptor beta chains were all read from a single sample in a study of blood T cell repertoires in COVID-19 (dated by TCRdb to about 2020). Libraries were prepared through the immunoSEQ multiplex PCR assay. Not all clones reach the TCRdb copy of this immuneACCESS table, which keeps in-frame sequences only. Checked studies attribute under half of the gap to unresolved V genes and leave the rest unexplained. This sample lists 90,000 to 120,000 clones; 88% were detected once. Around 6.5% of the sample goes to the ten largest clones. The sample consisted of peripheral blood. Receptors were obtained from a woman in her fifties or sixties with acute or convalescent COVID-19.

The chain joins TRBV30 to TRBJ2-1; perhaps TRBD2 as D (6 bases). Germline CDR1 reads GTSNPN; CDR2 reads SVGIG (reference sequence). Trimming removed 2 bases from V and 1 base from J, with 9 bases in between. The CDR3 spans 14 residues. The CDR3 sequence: CAWSLGGSYNEQFF. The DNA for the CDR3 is TGTGCCTGGAGTTTGGGGGGATCCTACAATGAGCAGTTCTTC.

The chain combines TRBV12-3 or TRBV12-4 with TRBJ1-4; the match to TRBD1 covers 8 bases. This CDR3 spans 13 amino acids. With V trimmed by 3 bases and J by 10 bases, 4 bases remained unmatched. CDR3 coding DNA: TGTGCCAGCAGTTTTGCAGGGGGCGGAAAACTGTTTTTT. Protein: CASSFAGGGKLFF.

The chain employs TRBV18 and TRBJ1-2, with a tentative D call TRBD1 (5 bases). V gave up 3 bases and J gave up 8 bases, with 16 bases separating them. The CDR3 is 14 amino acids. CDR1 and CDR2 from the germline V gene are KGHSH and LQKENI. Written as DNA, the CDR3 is TGTGCCAGCTCACCGCTCGACGCGGGGGGGGGCTACACCTTC. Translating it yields CASSPLDAGGGYTF.

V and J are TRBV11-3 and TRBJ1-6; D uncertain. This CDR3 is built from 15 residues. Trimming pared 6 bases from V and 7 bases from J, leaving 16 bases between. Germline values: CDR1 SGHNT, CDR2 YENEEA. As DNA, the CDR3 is TGTGCCAGCAGACAATCTCTAGGTAGCAATTCACCCCTCCACTTT. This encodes CASRQSLGSNSPLHF.

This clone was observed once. The CDR3 is CASSPPGRGEQYF. The CDR3 DNA is TGTGCCAGCTCACCCCCGGGTCGGGGCGAGCAGTACTTC. The J gene is TRBJ2-7, the V gene TRBV18; D is possibly TRBD2 (5 bases). This CDR3 has 13 residues. The germline V and J ends were trimmed by 3 bases and 6 bases, with 12 bases remaining between them. The V gene's germline CDR1 is KGHSH and CDR2 LQKENI. The full variable domain, rest sourced from reference TRBV18 and TRBJ2-7, is NAGVMQNPRHLVRRRGQEARLRCSPMKGHSHVYWYRQLPEEGLKFMVYLQKENIIDESGMPKERFSAEFPKEGPSILRIQQVVRGDSAAYFCASSPPGRGEQYFGPGTRLTVT.

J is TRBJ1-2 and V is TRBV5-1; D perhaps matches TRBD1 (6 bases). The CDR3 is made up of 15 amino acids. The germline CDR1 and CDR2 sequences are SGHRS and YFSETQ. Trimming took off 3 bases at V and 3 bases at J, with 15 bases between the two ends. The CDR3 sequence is CASSSGTPGHYGYTF. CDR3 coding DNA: TGCGCCAGCAGCTCCGGGACACCTGGGCACTATGGCTACACCTTC.

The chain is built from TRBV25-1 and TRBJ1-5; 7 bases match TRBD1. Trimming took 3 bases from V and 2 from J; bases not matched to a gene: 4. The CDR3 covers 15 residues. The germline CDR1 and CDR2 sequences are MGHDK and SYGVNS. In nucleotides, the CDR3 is TGTGCCAGCAGTGAGGGGGACAGCCGCAATCAGCCCCAGCATTTT. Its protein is CASSEGDSRNQPQHF. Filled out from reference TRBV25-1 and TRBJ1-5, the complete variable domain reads EADIYQTPRYLVIGTGKKITLECSQTMGHDKMYWYQQDPGMELHLIHYSYGVNSTEKGDLSSESTVSRIRTEHFPLTLESARPSHTSQYLCASSEGDSRNQPQHFGDGTRLSIL.

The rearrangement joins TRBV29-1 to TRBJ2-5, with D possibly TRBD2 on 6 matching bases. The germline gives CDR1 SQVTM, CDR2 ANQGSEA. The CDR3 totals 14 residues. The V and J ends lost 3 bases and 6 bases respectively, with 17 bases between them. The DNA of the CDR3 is TGCAGCGTTGAGGAGGGGCGCCTCGGTAAGACCCAGTACTTC. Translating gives CSVEEGRLGKTQYF. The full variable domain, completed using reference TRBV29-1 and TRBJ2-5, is SAVISQKPSRDICQRGTSLTIQCQVDSQVTMMFWYRQQPGQSLTLIATANQGSEATYESGFVIDKFPISRPNLTFSTLTVSNMSPEDSSIYLCSVEEGRLGKTQYFGPGTRLLVL.

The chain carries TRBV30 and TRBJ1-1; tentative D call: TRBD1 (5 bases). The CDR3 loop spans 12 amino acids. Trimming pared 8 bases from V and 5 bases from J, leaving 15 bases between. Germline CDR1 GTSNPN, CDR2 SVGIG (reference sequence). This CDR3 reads CAGAALGTEAFF. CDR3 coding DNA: TGTGCCGGGGCTGCACTGGGGACTGAAGCTTTCTTT.

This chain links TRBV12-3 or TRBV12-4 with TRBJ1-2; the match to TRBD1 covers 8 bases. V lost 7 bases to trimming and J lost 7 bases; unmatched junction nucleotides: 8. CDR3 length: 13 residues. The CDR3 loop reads CASNVGTGVGYTF. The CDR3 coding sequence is TGTGCCAGCAACGTTGGGACAGGAGTTGGCTACACCTTC.

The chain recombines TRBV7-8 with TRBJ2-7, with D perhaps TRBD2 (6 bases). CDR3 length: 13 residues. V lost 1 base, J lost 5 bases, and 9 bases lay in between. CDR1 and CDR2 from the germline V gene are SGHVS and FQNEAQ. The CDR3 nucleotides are TGTGCCAGCAGCTTAGTAGGAGGGAACGAGCAGTACTTC. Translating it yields CASSLVGGNEQYF.

In DNA, the CDR3 is TGCGCCAGCAGCGGGGCTAGCGGGGTATACAATGAGCAGTTCTTC. This encodes CASSGASGVYNEQFF. The J gene is TRBJ2-1, the V gene TRBV4-1; 9 bases align to TRBD2. Trimming at V came to 5 bases and at J to 4 bases, leaving 6 bases not matched to a gene. The CDR3 totals 15 residues. Germline loops: CDR1 MGHRA, CDR2 YSYEKL.

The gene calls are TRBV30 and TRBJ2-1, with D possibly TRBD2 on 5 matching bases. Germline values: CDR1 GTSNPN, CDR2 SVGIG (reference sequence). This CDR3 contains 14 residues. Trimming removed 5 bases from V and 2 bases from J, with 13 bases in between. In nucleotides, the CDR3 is TGTGCCTGGGACCGGGATCCCGCCTACAATGAGCAGTTCTTC. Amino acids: CAWDRDPAYNEQFF. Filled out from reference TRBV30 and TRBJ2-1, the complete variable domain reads SQTIHQWPATLVQPVGSPLSLECTVEGTSNPNLYWYRQAAGRGLQLLFYSVGIGQISSEVPQNLSASRPQDRQFILSSKKLLLSDSGFYLCAWDRDPAYNEQFFGPGTRLTVL.

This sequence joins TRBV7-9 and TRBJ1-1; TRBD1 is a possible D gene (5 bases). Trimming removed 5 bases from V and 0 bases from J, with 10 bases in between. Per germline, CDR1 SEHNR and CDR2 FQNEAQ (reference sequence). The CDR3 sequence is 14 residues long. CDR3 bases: TGTGCCAGCAGCAAAGAGACAGTGAACACTGAAGCTTTCTTT. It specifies CASSKETVNTEAFF.

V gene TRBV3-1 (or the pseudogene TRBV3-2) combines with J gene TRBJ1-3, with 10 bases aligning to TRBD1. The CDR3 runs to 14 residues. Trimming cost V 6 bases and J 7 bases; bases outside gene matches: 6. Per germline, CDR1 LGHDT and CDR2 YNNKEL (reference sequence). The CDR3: CASRQTGGVNTIYF. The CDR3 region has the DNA TGTGCCAGCAGGCAGACAGGGGGCGTTAACACCATATATTTT.

In DNA, the CDR3 is TGTGCCAGCAGTTCCGGGACTAGCGGGAGGACCCTCTACAATGAGCAGTTCTTC. This sequence encodes CASSSGTSGRTLYNEQFF. The chain employs TRBV27 and TRBJ2-1, with 15 bases that match TRBD2. The CDR3 has 18 residues. Germline V CDR1 and CDR2: MNHEY, SMNVEV (reference sequence). V was pared by 4 bases and J by 3 bases, with 7 bases of the junction left unmatched.

Here the CDR3 DNA reads TGTGCCAGCAGCTTAGAGCCCAGGGGTTATGGCTACACCTTC. Translated, it gives CASSLEPRGYGYTF. This chain links TRBV11-2 with TRBJ1-2; a possible D gene is TRBD1 (6 bases). V was clipped by 0 bases and J by 5 bases, with 10 bases between them. The CDR3 loop spans 14 amino acids. The V gene's germline CDR1 is SGHAT and CDR2 FQNNGV.

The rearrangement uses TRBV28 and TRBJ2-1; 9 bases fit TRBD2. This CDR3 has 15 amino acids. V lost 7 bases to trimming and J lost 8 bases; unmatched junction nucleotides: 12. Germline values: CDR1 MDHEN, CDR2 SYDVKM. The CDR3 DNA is TGTGCCAGCATTCTAACGGGGCTAGCGGGATATGAGCAGTTCTTC. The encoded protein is CASILTGLAGYEQFF. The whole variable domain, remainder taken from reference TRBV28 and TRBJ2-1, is DVKVTQSSRYLVKRTGEKVFLECVQDMDHENMFWYRQDPGLGLRLIYFSYDVKMKEKGDIPEGYSVSREKKERFSLILESASTNQTSMYLCASILTGLAGYEQFFGPGTRLTVL.

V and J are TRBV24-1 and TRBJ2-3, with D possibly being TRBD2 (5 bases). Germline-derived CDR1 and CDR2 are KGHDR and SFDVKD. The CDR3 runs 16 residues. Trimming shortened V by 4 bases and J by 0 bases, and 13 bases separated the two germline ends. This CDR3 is CATSELASSSTDTQYF. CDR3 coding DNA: TGTGCCACCAGTGAGCTAGCTTCATCTAGCACAGATACGCAGTATTTT.

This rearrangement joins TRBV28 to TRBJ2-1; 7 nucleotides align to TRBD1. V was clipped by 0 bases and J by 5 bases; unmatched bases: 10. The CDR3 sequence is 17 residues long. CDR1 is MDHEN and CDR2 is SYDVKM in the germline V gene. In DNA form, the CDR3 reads TGTGCCAGCAGTTTATGGGACAGGCCACGCCGAAACAATGAGCAGTTCTTC. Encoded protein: CASSLWDRPRRNNEQFF.

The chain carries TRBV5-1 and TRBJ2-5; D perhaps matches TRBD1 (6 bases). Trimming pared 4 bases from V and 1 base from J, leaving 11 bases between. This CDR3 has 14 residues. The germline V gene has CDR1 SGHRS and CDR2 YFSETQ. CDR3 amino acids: CASSRDNPQETQYF. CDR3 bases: TGCGCCAGCAGCCGGGACAATCCCCAAGAGACCCAGTACTTC. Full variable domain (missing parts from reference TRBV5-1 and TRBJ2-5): KAGVTQTPRYLIKTRGQQVTLSCSPISGHRSVSWYQQTPGQGLQFLFEYFSETQRNKGNFPGRFSGRQFSNSRSEMNVSTLELGDSALYLCASSRDNPQETQYFGPGTRLLVL.